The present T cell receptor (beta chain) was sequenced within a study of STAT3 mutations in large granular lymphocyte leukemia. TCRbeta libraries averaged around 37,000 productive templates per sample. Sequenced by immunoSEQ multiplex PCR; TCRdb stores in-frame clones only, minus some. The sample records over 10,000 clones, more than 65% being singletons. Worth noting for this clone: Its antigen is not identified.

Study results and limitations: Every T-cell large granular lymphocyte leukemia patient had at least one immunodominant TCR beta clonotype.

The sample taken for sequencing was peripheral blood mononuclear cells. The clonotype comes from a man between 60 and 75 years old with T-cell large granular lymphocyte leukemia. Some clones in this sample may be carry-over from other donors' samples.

The CDR3 spells CASSPGTGNSGNTIYF. In DNA, the CDR3 is TGTGCCAGCAGCCCGGGGACAGGGAACTCTGGAAACACCATATATTTT. The chain carries TRBV5-8 and TRBJ1-3, with 9 bases fitting TRBD1. Trimming removed 4 bases from V and 0 bases from J; junction bases left unmatched: 5. CDR1 is SGHTS, CDR2 YDEGEE, per germline. CDR3 length: 16 residues.